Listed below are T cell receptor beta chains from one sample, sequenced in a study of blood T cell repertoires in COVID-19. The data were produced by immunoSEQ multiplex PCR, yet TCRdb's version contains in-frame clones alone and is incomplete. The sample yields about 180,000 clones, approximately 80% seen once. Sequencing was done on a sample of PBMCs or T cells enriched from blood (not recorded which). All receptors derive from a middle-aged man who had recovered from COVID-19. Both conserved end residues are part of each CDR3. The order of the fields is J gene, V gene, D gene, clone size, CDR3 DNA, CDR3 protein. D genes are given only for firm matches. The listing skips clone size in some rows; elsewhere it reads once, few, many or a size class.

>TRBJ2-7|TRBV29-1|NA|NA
TGCAGCGTTGTGTCCCAGGTCTCCTACGAGCAGTACTTC
CSVVSQVSYEQYF
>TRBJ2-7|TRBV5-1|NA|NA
TGCGCCAGCAGGTCCCCCCACTCCTACGAGCAGTACTTC
CASRSPHSYEQYF
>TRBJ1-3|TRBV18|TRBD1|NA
TGTGCCAGCTCACCACAGGGGGCAGCTGGAAACACCATATATTTT
CASSPQGAAGNTIYF
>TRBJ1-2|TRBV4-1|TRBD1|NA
TGCGCCAGCAGCCCCTCGGACAGGGTGCGCTATGGCTACACCTTC
CASSPSDRVRYGYTF
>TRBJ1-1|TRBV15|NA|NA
TGTGCCACCAGCAGAGGGGCGGGTAGTAACACTGAAGCTTTCTTT
CATSRGAGSNTEAFF
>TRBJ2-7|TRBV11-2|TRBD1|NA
TGTGCCAGCAGCACCCCTGGACAGGAGTCCTACGAGCAGTACTTC
CASSTPGQESYEQYF
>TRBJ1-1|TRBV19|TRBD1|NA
TGTGCCAGTATTGACAGGGGACGCACTGAAGCTTTCTTT
CASIDRGRTEAFF
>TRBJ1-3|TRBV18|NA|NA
TGTGCCAGCTCACCGGGGCAGAGCGCCTCTGGAAACACCATATATTTT
CASSPGQSASGNTIYF
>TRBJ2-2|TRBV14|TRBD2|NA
TGTGCCAGCAGCCTACTAGCGGGGACAAACACCGGGGAGCTGTTTTTT
CASSLLAGTNTGELFF
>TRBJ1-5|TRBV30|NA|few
TGTGCCTGGAGTGTCCACCTATTCAATCAGCCCCAGCATTTT
CAWSVHLFNQPQHF
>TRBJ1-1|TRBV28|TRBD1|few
TGTGCCAGCAGGACAGGGGGGCGGGGCACTGAAGCTTTCTTT
CASRTGGRGTEAFF
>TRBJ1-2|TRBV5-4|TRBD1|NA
TGTGCCAGCAGACCACGGACAGGGCCAAACTATGGCTACACCTTC
CASRPRTGPNYGYTF
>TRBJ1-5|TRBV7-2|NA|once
TGTGCCAGCAGCTTATCGAGGAATCAGCCCCAGCATTTT
CASSLSRNQPQHF
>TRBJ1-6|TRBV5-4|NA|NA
TGTGCCAGCAGCTTGGGGGCGCGGGGTTCACCCCTCCACTTT
CASSLGARGSPLHF
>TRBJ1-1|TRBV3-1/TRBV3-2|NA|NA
TGTGCCAGCAGCCAAGATTCCGGGGGTGAGAACACTGAAGCTTTCTTT
CASSQDSGGENTEAFF
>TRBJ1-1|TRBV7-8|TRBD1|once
TGTGCCAGCAGCAAACAGGGGGCTTGGGGGACTGAAGCTTTCTTT
CASSKQGAWGTEAFF
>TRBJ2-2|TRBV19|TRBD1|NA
TGTGCCAGTACCAAGACAGGGGGCGCGAACACCGGGGAGCTGTTTTTT
CASTKTGGANTGELFF